These T cell receptor beta chains were read from a single sample in a study of shared clonotypes between healthy human individuals. Assay: immunoSEQ multiplex PCR; the TCRdb copy retains only in-frame clones and omits some. The table has about 1,900,000 clones, about 95% seen once. Sequencing was carried out using naive CD8+ T cells sorted from blood. All receptors derive from a man between 18 and 29 years old in good health. The CDR3 runs from the conserved cysteine through the conserved F or W. The D gene is left open where the match is weak. Size tells how often a clone was seen (once, few, many) or the class of an expanded clone, and some rows leave it out.

TRBD2,TRBJ2-4,TRBV5-6,once,TGTGCCAGCAGCCCGGGACTAGCGGGCGCCAACTACTTC,CASSPGLAGANYF
TRBD2,TRBJ2-7,TRBV6-5,-,TGTGCCAGTCTGCTCCGGGAGGGCCACTACGAGCAGTACTTC,CASLLREGHYEQYF
TRBD2,TRBJ2-1,TRBV7-7,-,TGTGCTAGCAGCTTAGAACCTAGCGGAGTCAATGAGCAGTTCTTC,CASSLEPSGVNEQFF
-,TRBJ2-2,TRBV13,-,TGTGCCAGCAGCTCAGGGGCTCGGGGGGCTACCGGGGAGCTGTTTTTT,CASSSGARGATGELFF
-,TRBJ2-3,TRBV5-6,-,TGTGCCAGCAGCTTGGAGGAAGGAGGAGATACGCAGTATTTT,CASSLEEGGDTQYF
TRBD1,TRBJ2-1,TRBV27,-,TGTGCCAGCAGCCTTAGGCCCCCGGGACAGGTATACAATGAGCAGTTCTTC,CASSLRPPGQVYNEQFF
-,TRBJ2-1,TRBV7-9,-,TGTGCCAGCAGCTTAGCGGAGGGGCGGTTAGACAATGAGCAGTTCTTC,CASSLAEGRLDNEQFF
-,TRBJ2-5,TRBV5-6,-,TGTGCCAGCAGCCCCGCAGGGAAAGAGACCCAGTACTTC,CASSPAGKETQYF
-,TRBJ1-2,TRBV5-8,-,TGTGCCAGCAGGCCGCGGGACCACTATGGCTACACCTTC,CASRPRDHYGYTF
-,TRBJ2-7,TRBV7-8,-,TGTGCCAGCAGCTTAGAGTCGGACGAGCAGTACTTC,CASSLESDEQYF
-,TRBJ1-2,TRBV7-9,-,TGTGCCAGCAGCTTAGCGGGCTATGGCTACACCTTC,CASSLAGYGYTF
-,TRBJ1-2,TRBV15,-,TGTGCCACCAGCAGAGACCAGCGAGACGGTGGCTACACCTTC,CATSRDQRDGGYTF
-,TRBJ2-5,TRBV18,-,TGTGCCAGTCTCGACGGCAGTACCCAAGAGACCCAGTACTTC,CASLDGSTQETQYF
TRBD2,TRBJ2-7,TRBV29-1,-,TGCAGCGTTGAAGGAGGGCGGGAGAACCCCTACGAGCAGTACTTC,CSVEGGRENPYEQYF
-,TRBJ1-6,TRBV19,-,TGTGCCAGTAGCATCGACAACTATAATTCACCCCTCCACTTT,CASSIDNYNSPLHF
TRBD2,TRBJ2-2,TRBV9,-,TGTGCCAGCAGCGGAAGACTAGCGGGGGTGTTTACCGGGGAGCTGTTTTTT,CASSGRLAGVFTGELFF
TRBD1,TRBJ1-4,TRBV30,-,TGTGCCTGGAGTTCCGGGACAGGGGTGGAAAAACTGTTTTTT,CAWSSGTGVEKLFF
-,TRBJ1-5,TRBV4-1,-,TGCGCCAGCAGCCAAGATCCGGCGGGTCAGCCCCAGCATTTT,CASSQDPAGQPQHF
-,TRBJ2-7,TRBV5-1,-,TGCGCCAGCAGCTTCAGGGGGAGGCACTTAGACGAGCAGTACTTC,CASSFRGRHLDEQYF
-,TRBJ1-2,TRBV6-6,-,TGTGCCATCGTGGACACCGACGGCGGCTACACCTTC,CAIVDTDGGYTF
-,TRBJ1-1,TRBV10-3,-,TGTGCCATCAGTGAGTCGATTCTTCCAGCTGAAGCTTTCTTT,CAISESILPAEAFF
-,TRBJ1-6,TRBV4-1,-,TGCGCCAGCAGCCAAGTCCCGACAGCCTCATATAATTCACCCCTCCACTTT,CASSQVPTASYNSPLHF